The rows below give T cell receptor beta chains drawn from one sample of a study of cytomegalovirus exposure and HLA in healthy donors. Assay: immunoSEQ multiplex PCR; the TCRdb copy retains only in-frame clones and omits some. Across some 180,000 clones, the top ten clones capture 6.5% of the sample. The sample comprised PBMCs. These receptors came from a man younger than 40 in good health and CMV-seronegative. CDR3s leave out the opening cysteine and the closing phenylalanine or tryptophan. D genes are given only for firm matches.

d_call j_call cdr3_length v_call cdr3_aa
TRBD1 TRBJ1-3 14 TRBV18 ASSPYSPGQGNTIY
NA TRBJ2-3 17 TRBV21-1 ASIHMPGLAGGGTDTQY
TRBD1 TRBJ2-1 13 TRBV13 ASSFLTGRLDEQF
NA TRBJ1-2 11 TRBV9 ASSTAGLRGYT
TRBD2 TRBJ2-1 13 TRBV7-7 ASSLDVGGAYEQF
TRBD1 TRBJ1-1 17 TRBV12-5 ASGLVPRDSGSFNTEAF
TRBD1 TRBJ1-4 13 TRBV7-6 ASSPQGAANEKLF
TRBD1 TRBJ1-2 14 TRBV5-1 ASSLLTGGEDYGYT
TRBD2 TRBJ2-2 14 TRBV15 ATRRSGGGVAGELF
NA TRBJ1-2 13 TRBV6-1 ASSEFTGFQYGYT
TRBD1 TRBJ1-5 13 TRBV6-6 ASTPVGQGNQPQH
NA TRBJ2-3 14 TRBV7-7 ASSSLGGGGTDTQY
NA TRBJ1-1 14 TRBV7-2 ASRYPGGVKNTEAF
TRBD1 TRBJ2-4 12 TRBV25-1 ASSGDSYKNIQY
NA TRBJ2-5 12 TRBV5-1 ASSAERRQETQY
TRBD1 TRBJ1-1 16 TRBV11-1 ASSSGGTGGIWETEAF
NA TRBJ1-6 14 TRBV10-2 ASSGGGGLYNSPLH
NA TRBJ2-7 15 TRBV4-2 ASSQDLVLGRSYEQY
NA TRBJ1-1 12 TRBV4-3 ASSQEPGSTEAF
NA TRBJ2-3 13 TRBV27 ASKGGRGGTDTQY
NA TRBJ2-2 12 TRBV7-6 ASSLGGAVEELF
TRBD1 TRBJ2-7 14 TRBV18 ASSPPSGTASYEQY
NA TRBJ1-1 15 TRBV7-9 ASSLVSHAEGNTEAF
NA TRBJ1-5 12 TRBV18 ASSTEQGIQPQH
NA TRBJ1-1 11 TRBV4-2 ASSQDREAEAF
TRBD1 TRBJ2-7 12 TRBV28 ASTSGQGTYEQY
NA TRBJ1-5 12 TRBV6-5 ASSSDNSNQPQH
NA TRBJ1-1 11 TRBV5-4 ASSLWGSLEAF
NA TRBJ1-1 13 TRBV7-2 ASSRGWGENTEAF
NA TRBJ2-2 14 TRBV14 ASSHKTRVGRGELF
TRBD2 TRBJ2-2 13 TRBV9 ASSSREGRTGELF
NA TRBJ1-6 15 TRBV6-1 ASSGWGVSSYNSPLH
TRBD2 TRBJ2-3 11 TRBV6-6 ATGLAGGDTQY
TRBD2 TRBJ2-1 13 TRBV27 ASSGGTSGDNEQF
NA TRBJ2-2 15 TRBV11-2 ASSVLRGRGSTGELF
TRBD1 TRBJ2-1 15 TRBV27 ASSLGTGVGDYNEQF
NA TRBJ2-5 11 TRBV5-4 ASSLGARETQY
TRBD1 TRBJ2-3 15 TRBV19 ASSTPGDRALGDTQY
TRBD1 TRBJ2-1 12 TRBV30 AWNKDRAGNEQF